Presented here are 11 T cell receptor beta chains from one specimen sequenced in a study of glioma-infiltrating T cells after dendritic cell vaccination. The assay was immunoSEQ multiplex PCR, and TCRdb's table has in-frame clones only and misses some. This sample yields some 70,000 clones, of which about 76% are seen a single time; roughly 8.2% belongs to the top ten. The material was blood, obtained before dendritic cell vaccination. Receptors originate from a human donor with glioblastoma.

The chain links TRBV29-1 to TRBJ2-7; a weak D match, TRBD1 (6 bases). The CDR3 consists of 13 residues. Trimming left V 6 bases short and J 1 base short, with 13 bases between. CDR1 and CDR2 from the germline V gene are SQVTM and ANQGSEA. DNA for the CDR3: TGCAGCGTCCTTTCTGGACAGTCCTACGAGCAGTACTTC. Protein product: CSVLSGQSYEQYF.

The rearrangement links TRBV7-9 to TRBJ2-5; D is possibly TRBD1 (6 bases). V was cut by 5 bases and J by 2 bases, with 15 bases left in between. This CDR3 comprises 15 residues. Per the germline V gene, CDR1 is SEHNR and CDR2 is FQNEAQ (reference sequence). CDR3 region: CASSPPDRRQETQYF. The CDR3 region has the DNA TGTGCCAGCAGCCCTCCCGACAGGCGGCAAGAGACCCAGTACTTC. The full variable domain, its missing parts supplied by reference TRBV7-9 and TRBJ2-5, is DTGVSQNPRHKITKRGQNVTFRCDPISEHNRLYWYRQTLGQGPEFLTYFQNEAQLEKSRLLSDRFSAERPKGSFSTLEIQRTEQGDSAMYLCASSPPDRRQETQYFGPGTRLLVL.

The gene calls are TRBV4-3 and TRBJ1-5; D gene uncertain. The CDR3 consists of 15 residues. V was shortened by 0 bases and J by 5 bases, with 11 bases between the two germline ends. Germline V lookup: CDR1 LGHNA, CDR2 YSLEER. DNA for the CDR3: TGCGCCAGCAGCCAAGATTGGTCCGGTGATCAGCCCCAGCATTTT. Encoded protein: CASSQDWSGDQPQHF.

J is TRBJ2-3 and V is TRBV30, with D perhaps matching TRBD1 (7 bases). Germline V gives CDR1 GTSNPN, CDR2 SVGIG (reference sequence). This CDR3 comprises 12 residues. Trimming took 0 bases from V and 9 from J, leaving 10 bases between them. In nucleotides, the CDR3 is TGTGCCTGGAGTGTTCAGGGGGGAACGCAGTATTTT. Translating gives CAWSVQGGTQYF.

The V call is TRBV6-5, the J call TRBJ2-1; TRBD1 matches 7 bases. After removal of 4 bases from V and 3 bases from J, the junction contained 6 bases not matched to a gene. Germline V lookup: CDR1 MNHEY, CDR2 SVGAGI. This CDR3 comprises 15 residues. The CDR3 bases are TGTGCCAGCAGTTCCGAGGGGGCCTTCTACAATGAGCAGTTCTTC. Protein: CASSSEGAFYNEQFF.

This clone was recorded a few times. The chain carries TRBV15 and TRBJ2-3, with 10 bases aligning to TRBD2. The CDR3 loop spans 16 amino acids. Losses at the gene ends were 3 bases for V and 0 bases for J; bases not matched to a gene: 3. Germline V gene sequence: CDR1 LNHNV, CDR2 YYDKDF (reference sequence). The CDR3 coding sequence is TGTGCCACCAGCAGCGGGACTAGCGAGAGCACAGATACGCAGTATTTT. Residues: CATSSGTSESTDTQYF.

This chain uses TRBV6-6 with TRBJ2-5, with TRBD1 matching 7 bases. This CDR3 is built from 16 residues. Germline values: CDR1 MNHNY, CDR2 SVGAGI (reference sequence). Unmatched junction bases numbered 12, after V lost 6 bases and J lost 2 bases. The DNA for the CDR3 is TGTGCCAGCAGCTACCTGCCCTCGGACAGGCAAGAGACCCAGTACTTC. This codes for CASSYLPSDRQETQYF.

V usage is TRBV4-1 and J usage is TRBJ1-2; tentatively, D is TRBD1 (5 bases). Germline V gene lookup returns CDR1 MGHRA and CDR2 YSYEKL. V was clipped by 0 bases and J by 7 bases, with 15 bases between them. The CDR3 runs 15 residues. CDR3 protein: CASSQDAEGRSGYTF. CDR3 nucleotide sequence: TGCGCCAGCAGCCAAGATGCAGAGGGGAGGAGTGGCTACACCTTC.

The chain carries TRBV18 and TRBJ2-7; possibly TRBD1 for D (5 bases). Trimming pared 0 bases from V and 1 base from J, leaving 7 bases between. Germline CDR1 and CDR2: KGHSH and LQKENI. The CDR3 is 14 residues long. The CDR3 sequence is CASSPPTGSYEQYF. The CDR3 DNA reads TGTGCCAGCTCACCACCCACAGGTTCCTACGAGCAGTACTTC. The full variable domain, its missing parts supplied by reference TRBV18 and TRBJ2-7, is NAGVMQNPRHLVRRRGQEARLRCSPMKGHSHVYWYRQLPEEGLKFMVYLQKENIIDESGMPKERFSAEFPKEGPSILRIQQVVRGDSAAYFCASSPPTGSYEQYFGPGTRLTVT.

The V call is TRBV10-2, the J call TRBJ2-7, with D unclear. Germline CDR1 is WSHSY and CDR2 is SAAADI. V was clipped by 3 bases and J by 3 bases, with 3 bases between them. CDR3 length: 11 amino acids. CDR3: CASSDNYEQYF. CDR3 sequence (DNA): TGCGCCAGCAGTGACAACTACGAGCAGTACTTC.

The V call is TRBV14, the J call TRBJ2-7; 12 nucleotides agree with TRBD2. CDR1 is SGHDN and CDR2 is FVKESK in the germline V gene. With 4 bases clipped from V and 4 bases from J, the junction kept 5 bases outside the gene matches. CDR3 length: 15 amino acids. The CDR3 region is CASSLGLAGPYEQYF. CDR3 sequence (DNA): TGTGCCAGCAGCCTGGGACTAGCGGGCCCATACGAGCAGTACTTC.